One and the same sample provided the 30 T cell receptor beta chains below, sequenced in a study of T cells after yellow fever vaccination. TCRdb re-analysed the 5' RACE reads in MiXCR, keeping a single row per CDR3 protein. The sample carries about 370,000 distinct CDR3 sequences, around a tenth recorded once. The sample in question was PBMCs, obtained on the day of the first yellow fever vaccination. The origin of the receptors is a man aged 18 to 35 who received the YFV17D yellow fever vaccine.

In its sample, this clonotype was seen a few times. DNA for the CDR3: TGTGCCAGCTTACAACACCGGGACAGTTCCTACGAGCAGTACGTC. Translating it yields CASLQHRDSSYEQYV. V and J are TRBV7-3 and TRBJ2-7; 7 bases fit TRBD1. This CDR3 is 15 amino acids long. The junction had 11 bases not matched to a gene; V was cut back by 8 bases and J by 1 base. Germline CDR1 and CDR2: SGHTA and FQGTGA.

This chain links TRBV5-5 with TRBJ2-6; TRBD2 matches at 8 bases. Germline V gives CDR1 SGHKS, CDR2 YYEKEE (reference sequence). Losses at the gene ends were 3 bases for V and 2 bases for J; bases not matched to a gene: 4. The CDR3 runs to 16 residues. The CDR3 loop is CASSSTGGPGANVLTF. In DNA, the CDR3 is TGTGCCAGCAGCTCCACGGGGGGGCCTGGGGCCAACGTCCTGACTTTC. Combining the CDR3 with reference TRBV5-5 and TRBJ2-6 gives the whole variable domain DAGVTQSPTHLIKTRGQQVTLRCSPISGHKSVSWYQQVLGQGPQFIFQYYEKEERGRGNFPDRFSARQFPNYSSELNVNALLLGDSALYLCASSSTGGPGANVLTFGAGSRLTVL.

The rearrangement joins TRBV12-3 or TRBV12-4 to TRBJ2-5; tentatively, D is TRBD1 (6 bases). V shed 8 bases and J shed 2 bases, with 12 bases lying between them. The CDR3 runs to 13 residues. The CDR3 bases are TGTGCCAGCGCACCGGACAGACAAGAGACCCAGTACTTC. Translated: CASAPDRQETQYF.

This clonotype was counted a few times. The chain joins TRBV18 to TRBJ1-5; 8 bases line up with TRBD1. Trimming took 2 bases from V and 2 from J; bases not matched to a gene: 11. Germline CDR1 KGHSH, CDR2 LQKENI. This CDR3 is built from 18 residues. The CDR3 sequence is CASSPFRTGRTGNQPQHF. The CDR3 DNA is TGTGCCAGCTCACCATTTAGGACAGGGAGGACTGGCAATCAGCCCCAGCATTTT.

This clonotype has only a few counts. CDR3 sequence (DNA): TGTGCCAGCTCAACCGGACTCAACGCGAACACCGGGGAGCTGTTTTTT. Translation: CASSTGLNANTGELFF. The chain joins TRBV18 to TRBJ2-2; tentatively, D is TRBD2 (5 bases). V dropped 5 bases and J dropped 0 bases, with 13 bases sitting between them. Looked up from germline, CDR1 is KGHSH and CDR2 is LQKENI. The CDR3 sequence is 16 residues long.

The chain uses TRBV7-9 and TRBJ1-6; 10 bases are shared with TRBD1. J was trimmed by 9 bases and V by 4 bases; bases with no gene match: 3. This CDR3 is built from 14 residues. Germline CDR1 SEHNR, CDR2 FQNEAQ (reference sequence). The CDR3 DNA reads TGTGCCAGCAGCTCCGGGACAGGGGTTTCACCCCTCCACTTT. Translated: CASSSGTGVSPLHF.

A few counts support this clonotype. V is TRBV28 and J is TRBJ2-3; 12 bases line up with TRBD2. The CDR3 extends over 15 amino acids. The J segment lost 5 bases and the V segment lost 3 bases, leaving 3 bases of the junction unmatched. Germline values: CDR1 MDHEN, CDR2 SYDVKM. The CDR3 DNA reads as TGTGCCAGCAGTTTCACTAGCGGGGGGTTAGATACGCAGTATTTT. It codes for CASSFTSGGLDTQYF.

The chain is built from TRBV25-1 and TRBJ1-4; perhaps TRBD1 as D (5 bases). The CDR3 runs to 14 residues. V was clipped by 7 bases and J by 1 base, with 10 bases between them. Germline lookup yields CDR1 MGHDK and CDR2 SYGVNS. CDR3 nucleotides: TGTGCCAGCAAGCGGGGGGGAACTAATGAAAAACTGTTTTTT. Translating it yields CASKRGGTNEKLFF.

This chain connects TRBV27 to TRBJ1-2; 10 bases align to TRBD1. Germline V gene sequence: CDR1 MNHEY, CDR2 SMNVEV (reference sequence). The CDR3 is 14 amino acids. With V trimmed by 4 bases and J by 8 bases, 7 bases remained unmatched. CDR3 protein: CASSYGTGAPGYTF. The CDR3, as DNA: TGTGCCAGCAGTTACGGGACAGGGGCTCCAGGCTACACCTTC.

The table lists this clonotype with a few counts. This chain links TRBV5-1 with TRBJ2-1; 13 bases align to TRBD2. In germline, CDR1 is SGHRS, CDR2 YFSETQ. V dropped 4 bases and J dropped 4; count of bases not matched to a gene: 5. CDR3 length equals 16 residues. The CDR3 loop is CASSNGLAGAYNEQFF. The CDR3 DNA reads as TGCGCCAGCAGCAACGGACTAGCGGGAGCTTACAATGAGCAGTTCTTC.

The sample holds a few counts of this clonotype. The CDR3 spells CASSLAHPYEQYF. The CDR3 nucleotides read TGTGCCAGCAGCTTAGCGCACCCCTACGAGCAGTACTTC. V is TRBV7-9 and J is TRBJ2-7; D is unresolved. The V end lost 0 bases, the J end lost 2 bases, and 5 bases lay between the germline ends. The CDR3 has 13 amino acids. Germline V CDR1 and CDR2: SEHNR, FQNEAQ (reference sequence).

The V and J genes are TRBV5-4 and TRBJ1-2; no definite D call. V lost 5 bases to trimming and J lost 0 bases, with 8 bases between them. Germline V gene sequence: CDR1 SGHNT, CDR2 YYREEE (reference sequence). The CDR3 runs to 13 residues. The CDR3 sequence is CASSSGSNYGYTF. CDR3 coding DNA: TGTGCCAGCAGTTCCGGATCTAACTATGGCTACACCTTC.

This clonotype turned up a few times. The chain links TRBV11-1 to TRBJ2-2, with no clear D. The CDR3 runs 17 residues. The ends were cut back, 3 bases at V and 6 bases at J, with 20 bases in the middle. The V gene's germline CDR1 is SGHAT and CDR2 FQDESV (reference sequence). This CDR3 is CASSLTFGRPTAGELFF. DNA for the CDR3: TGTGCCAGCAGCTTGACTTTTGGACGTCCTACGGCCGGGGAGCTGTTTTTT.

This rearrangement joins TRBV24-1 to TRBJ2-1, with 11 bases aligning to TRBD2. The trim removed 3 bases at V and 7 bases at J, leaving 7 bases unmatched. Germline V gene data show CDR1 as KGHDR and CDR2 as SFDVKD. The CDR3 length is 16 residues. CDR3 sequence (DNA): TGTGCCACCAGTGATGGGCTAGCGGGGGGTCGGAATGAGCAGTTCTTC. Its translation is CATSDGLAGGRNEQFF.

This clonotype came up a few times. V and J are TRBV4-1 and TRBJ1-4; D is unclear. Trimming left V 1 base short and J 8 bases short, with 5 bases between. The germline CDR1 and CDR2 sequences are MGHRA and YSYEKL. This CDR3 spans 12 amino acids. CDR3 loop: CASSQVREKLFF. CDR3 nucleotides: TGCGCCAGCAGCCAAGTCAGGGAAAAACTGTTTTTT.

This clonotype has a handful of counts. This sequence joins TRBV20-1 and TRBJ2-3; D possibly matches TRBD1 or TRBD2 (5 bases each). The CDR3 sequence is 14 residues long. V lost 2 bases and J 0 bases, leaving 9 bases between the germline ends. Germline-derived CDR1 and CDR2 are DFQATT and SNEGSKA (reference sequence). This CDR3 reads CSARKGPSTDTQYF. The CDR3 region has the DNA TGCAGTGCTAGAAAGGGACCAAGCACAGATACGCAGTATTTT.

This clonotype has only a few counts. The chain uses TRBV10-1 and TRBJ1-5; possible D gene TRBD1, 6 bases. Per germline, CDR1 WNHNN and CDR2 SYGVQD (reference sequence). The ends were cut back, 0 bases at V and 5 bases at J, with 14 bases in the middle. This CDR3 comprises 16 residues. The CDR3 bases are TGCGCCAGCAGTGAGTCAGGACAGACGGCCGATCAGCCCCAGCATTTT. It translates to CASSESGQTADQPQHF.

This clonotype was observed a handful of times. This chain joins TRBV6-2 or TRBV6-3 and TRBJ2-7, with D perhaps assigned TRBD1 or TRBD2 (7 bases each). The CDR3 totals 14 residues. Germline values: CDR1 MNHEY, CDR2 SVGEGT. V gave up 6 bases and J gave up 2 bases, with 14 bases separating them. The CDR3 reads CASSPGGQTYEQYF. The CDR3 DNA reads TGTGCCAGCAGCCCGGGGGGACAGACCTACGAGCAGTACTTC.

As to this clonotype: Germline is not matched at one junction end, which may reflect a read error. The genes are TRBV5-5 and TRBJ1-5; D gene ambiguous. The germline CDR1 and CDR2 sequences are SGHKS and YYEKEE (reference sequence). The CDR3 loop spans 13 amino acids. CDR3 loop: CASSPRGNPPQHF. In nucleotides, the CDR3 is TGTGCCAGCAGCCCGCGAGGAAATCCGCCCCAGCATTTT.

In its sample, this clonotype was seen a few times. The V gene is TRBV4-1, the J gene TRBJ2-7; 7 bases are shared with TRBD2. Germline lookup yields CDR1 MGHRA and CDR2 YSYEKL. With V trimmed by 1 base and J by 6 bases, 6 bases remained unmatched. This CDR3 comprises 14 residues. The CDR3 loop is CASSQGGGRGEQYV. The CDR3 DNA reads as TGCGCCAGCAGCCAAGGGGGGGGACGTGGCGAGCAGTACGTC.

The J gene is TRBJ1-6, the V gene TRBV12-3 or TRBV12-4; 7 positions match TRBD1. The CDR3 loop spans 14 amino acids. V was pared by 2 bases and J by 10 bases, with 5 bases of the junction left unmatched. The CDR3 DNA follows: TGTGCCAGCAGTTTACTCAGGGGGAAATCACCCCTCCACTTT. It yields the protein CASSLLRGKSPLHF.

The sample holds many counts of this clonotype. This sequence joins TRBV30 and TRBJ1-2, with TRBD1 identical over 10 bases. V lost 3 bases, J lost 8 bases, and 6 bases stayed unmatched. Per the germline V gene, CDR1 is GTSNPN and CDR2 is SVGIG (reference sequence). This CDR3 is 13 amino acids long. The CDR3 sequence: CAWSAGQGGGYTF. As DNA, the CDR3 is TGTGCCTGGAGCGCCGGACAGGGGGGAGGCTACACCTTC. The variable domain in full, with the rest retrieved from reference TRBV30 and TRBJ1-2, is SQTIHQWPATLVQPVGSPLSLECTVEGTSNPNLYWYRQAAGRGLQLLFYSVGIGQISSEVPQNLSASRPQDRQFILSSKKLLLSDSGFYLCAWSAGQGGGYTFGSGTRLTVV.

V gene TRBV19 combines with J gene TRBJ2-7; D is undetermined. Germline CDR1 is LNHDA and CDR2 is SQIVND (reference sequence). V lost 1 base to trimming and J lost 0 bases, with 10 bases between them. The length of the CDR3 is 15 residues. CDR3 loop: CASSIAHRSSYEQYF. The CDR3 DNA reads TGTGCCAGTAGTATAGCACACCGGAGCTCCTACGAGCAGTACTTC.

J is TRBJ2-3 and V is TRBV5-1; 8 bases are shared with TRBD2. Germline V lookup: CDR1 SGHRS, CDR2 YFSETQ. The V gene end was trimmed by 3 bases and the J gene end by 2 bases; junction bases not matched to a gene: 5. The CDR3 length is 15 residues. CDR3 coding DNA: TGCGCCAGCAGCTCAGGACTAGCCTCCACAGATACGCAGTATTTT. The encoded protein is CASSSGLASTDTQYF. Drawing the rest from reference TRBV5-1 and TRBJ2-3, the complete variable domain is KAGVTQTPRYLIKTRGQQVTLSCSPISGHRSVSWYQQTPGQGLQFLFEYFSETQRNKGNFPGRFSGRQFSNSRSEMNVSTLELGDSALYLCASSSGLASTDTQYFGPGTRLTVL.

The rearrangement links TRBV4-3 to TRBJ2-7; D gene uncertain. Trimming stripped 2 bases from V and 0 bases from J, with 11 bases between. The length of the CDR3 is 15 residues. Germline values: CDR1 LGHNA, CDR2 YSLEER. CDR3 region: CASSQRQETSYEQYF. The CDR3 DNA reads TGCGCCAGCAGCCAACGGCAGGAGACCTCCTACGAGCAGTACTTC.

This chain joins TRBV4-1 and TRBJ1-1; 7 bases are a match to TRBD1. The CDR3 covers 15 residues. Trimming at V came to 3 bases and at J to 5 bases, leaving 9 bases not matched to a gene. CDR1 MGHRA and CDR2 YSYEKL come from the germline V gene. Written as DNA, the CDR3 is TGCGCCAGCAGCCATCGGCAGGGGGTTTCTACTGAAGCTTTCTTT. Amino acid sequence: CASSHRQGVSTEAFF.

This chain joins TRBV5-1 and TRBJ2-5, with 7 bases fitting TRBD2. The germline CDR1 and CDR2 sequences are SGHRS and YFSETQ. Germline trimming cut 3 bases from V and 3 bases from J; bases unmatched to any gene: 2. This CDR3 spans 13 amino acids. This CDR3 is CASSWGREETQYF. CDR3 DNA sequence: TGCGCCAGCAGCTGGGGGAGGGAAGAGACCCAGTACTTC.

CDR3 sequence (DNA): TGTGCCAGCAGTGAGAGGGACAGGGACGAGCAGTACTTC. Its translation is CASSERDRDEQYF. The V gene is TRBV6-1, the J gene TRBJ2-7, with TRBD1 matching over 9 bases. The CDR3 consists of 13 residues. The ends lost 3 bases at V and 5 bases at J; junction bases unmatched: 2. Germline V gene sequence: CDR1 MNHNS, CDR2 SASEGT.

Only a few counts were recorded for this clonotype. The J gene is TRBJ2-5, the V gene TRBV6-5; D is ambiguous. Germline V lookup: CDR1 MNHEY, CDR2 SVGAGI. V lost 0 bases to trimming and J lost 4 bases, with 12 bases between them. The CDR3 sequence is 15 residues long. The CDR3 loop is CASSYSGRMGETQYF. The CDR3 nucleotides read TGTGCCAGCAGTTACTCGGGCCGCATGGGAGAGACCCAGTACTTC.

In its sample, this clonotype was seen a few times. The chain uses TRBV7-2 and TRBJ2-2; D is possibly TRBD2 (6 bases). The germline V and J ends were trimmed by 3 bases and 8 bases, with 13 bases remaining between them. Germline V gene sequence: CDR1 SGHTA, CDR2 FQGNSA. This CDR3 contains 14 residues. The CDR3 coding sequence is TGTGCCAGCAGCTTCCCGGGACTGAGGGGGGAGCTGTTTTTT. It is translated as CASSFPGLRGELFF.